This T cell receptor (beta chain) was profiled in a study of blood T cell repertoires in COVID-19. Study context: T cells, B-cell-depleted T cells, or PBMCs supplied cDNA or gDNA.

Original processing notes: From reference gene primer amplification, estimates of nucleated cell counts were derived. Assay used: immunoSEQ multiplex PCR; TCRdb lists only in-frame clones, some missing. V and J calls and clone size follow that table, whereas D and trimming were derived from the DNA. There are tens of thousands of clones in the sample; around 84% occur only once, and about 24% lies in the top ten. Sequencing was carried out using peripheral blood. This clonotype originated in an elderly woman in a cohort sampled during active or convalescent COVID-19.

The CDR3 DNA follows: TGTGCCAGCAGCTTAGCGCCGGGACAGGGGGCTTCGGCTTTCTTT. As protein: CASSLAPGQGASAFF. V usage is TRBV7-9 and J usage is TRBJ1-1; 12 positions agree with TRBD1. The CDR3 is 15 residues long. V lost 0 bases, J lost 11 bases, and 7 bases stayed unmatched. The V gene's germline CDR1 is SEHNR and CDR2 FQNEAQ (reference sequence).